Shown below are 2 T cell receptor beta chains from a single sample sequenced in a study of PD-L1 blockade in urothelial cancer. Sequencing was performed with immunoSEQ multiplex PCR; in TCRdb, only in-frame clones are kept and a portion is missing. The data hold approximately 50,000 clones, with around nine tenths observed a single time. The sample was PBMCs, taken around atezolizumab (anti-PD-L1) treatment. The origin of the receptors is a man aged 55 to 70 with urothelial cancer.

The CDR3 region is CATSNTSPRNEQFF. CDR3 nucleotide sequence: TGTGCCACCAGCAATACTTCGCCTCGCAATGAGCAGTTCTTC. V gene TRBV15 combines with J gene TRBJ2-1, with D unresolved. Between the trimmed V and J ends, which lost 4 bases and 6 bases, there was a span of 13 bases. The CDR3 spans 14 residues. CDR1 is LNHNV and CDR2 is YYDKDF in the germline V gene (reference sequence).

This sequence joins TRBV6-5 and TRBJ1-6, with D maybe TRBD1 (5 bases). CDR3 length equals 15 residues. V was shortened by 2 bases and J by 8 bases, with 13 bases between the two germline ends. The germline V gene has CDR1 MNHEY and CDR2 SVGAGI. DNA of the CDR3: TGTGCCAGCAGTTACACTGGACAACCGGATTCACCCCTCCACTTT. Translation gives CASSYTGQPDSPLHF.